This T cell receptor beta chain was documented in a study of graft-versus-host responses after intestinal transplantation. Using immunoSEQ multiplex PCR, the repertoire was profiled, and TCRdb retains in-frame clones only, with some absent. The sample carries about 25,000 clones, over 85% recorded once. The germline V gene encodes CDR1 SEHNR and CDR2 FQNEAQ (reference sequence). Trimming removed 3 bases at V and 4 bases at J, with 12 bases between. The CDR3 totals 15 residues. The sample in question was PBMCs, obtained 18 days after transplant. The chain is built from TRBV7-9 and TRBJ2-2; D gene uncertain. This TCR derives from a human patient who received an intestinal transplant, so some T cells may come from the graft donor. CDR3 bases: TGTGCCAGCAGCTTTTCCTACCACTCCACCGGGGAGCTGTTTTTT. This sequence encodes CASSFSYHSTGELFF.